This TCR beta chain was observed in a study of T cells in Graves' hyperthyroidism and ophthalmopathy. The investigators amplified TCR beta CDR3 regions from RNA transcripts. When the TCR CDR3 underwent first-round RT-PCR, the HTBI primer set was used. MiXCR, applied by TCRdb to the multiplex PCR reads, yields one record per CDR3 protein. Here the sample spans fewer than 500,000 distinct CDR3 sequences, roughly 15% being singletons. This clonotype came up a few times. Sequences were obtained from blood. The TCR was taken from a woman in her 30s with Graves' ophthalmopathy.

The CDR3 DNA reads as TGTGCCAGCAGCTTAAACCCCCCCCCGAACACCGGGGAGCTGTTTTTT. The encoded protein is CASSLNPPPNTGELFF. The chain is built from TRBV7-3 and TRBJ2-2; the D is unclear. Trimming took off 1 base at V and 0 bases at J, with 9 bases between the two ends. Per germline, CDR1 SGHTA and CDR2 FQGTGA. CDR3 length: 16 residues.